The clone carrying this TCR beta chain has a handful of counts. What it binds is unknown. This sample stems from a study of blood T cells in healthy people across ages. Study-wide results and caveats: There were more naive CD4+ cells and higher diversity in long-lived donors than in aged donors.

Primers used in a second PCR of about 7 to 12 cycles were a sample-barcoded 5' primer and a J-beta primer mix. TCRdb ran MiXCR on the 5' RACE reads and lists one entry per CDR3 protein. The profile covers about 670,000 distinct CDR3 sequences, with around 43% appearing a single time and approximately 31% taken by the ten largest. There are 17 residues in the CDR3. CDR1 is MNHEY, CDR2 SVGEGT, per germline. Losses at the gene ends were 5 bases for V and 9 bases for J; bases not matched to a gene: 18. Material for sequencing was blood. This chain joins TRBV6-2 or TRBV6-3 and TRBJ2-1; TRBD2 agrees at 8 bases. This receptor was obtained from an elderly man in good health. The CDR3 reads CASSPPTSGVNKVEQFF. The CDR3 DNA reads TGTGCCAGCAGTCCCCCCACTAGCGGAGTGAATAAAGTTGAGCAGTTCTTC.